The rows below give T cell receptor beta chains drawn from one sample of a study of beta chain features in type 1 diabetes. Sequencing used immunoSEQ multiplex PCR; TCRdb keeps in-frame clones, though not all of them. Among more than 85,000 clones listed, 40% were seen once. The specimen sequenced was stem cell memory CD4+ T cells from blood. These receptors came from a woman younger than 35 in good health. The conserved cysteine and the conserved F or W are not part of the CDR3 here.

v_call cdr3_aa
TRBV9 ASSVTSGPHLGGSYNEQF
TRBV7-2 ASSPGQGALYGYT
TRBV29-1 SGTASTDTQY
TRBV28 ASSFEQGYYQPQH
TRBV7-2 ASSLRTGDGYT
TRBV15 ATSFHRLVQETQY
TRBV5-6 ASSLEAGVMNTEAF
TRBV7-9 ASTTPGQGETDTQY
TRBV11-3 ASSLQGARGNEQF
TRBV4-2 ASSQEGRQSSGNTIY
TRBV29-1 SVNSGRASEQF
TRBV12-5 ASGLVRFRQGDHNEQF
TRBV27 ASSLFFFLADNEQF
TRBV20-1 TGSVNYGYT
TRBV2 ASLVAGVSTGELF
TRBV18 ASSPRTSGRTNEQY
TRBV30 AWSPRRYRDTEAF
TRBV2 ASRGTGAFEKLF
TRBV18 ASSPDREDYGYT
TRBV9 ASSSDLYPY
TRBV5-1 ASSLGAETQY
TRBV19 ASSIEGSVAGELF
TRBV18 ASSTTGQGEQY
TRBV6-5 ASSEGLAGVETQY
TRBV18 ASSPQGGETQY
TRBV30 AWSQDSQALYGYT
TRBV28 ASSAAGQLGTSGIYNEQF
TRBV7-2 ASSLAGYSYEQY
TRBV7-2 ASSLSMQTQY
TRBV29-1 SVEEGAGNTIY
TRBV7-9 ASSLGGGSYNEQF
TRBV25-1 ASSHVRGYEQY
TRBV21-1 ASSKGPWGQNYGYT
TRBV7-9 ASSLARRGNEAF
TRBV9 ASSTSGGTEAF
TRBV7-9 ASSLEGGPNYGYT
TRBV11-2 ASRGQNPGYT
TRBV5-1 ASRRQGRGQETQY